The 27 T cell receptor beta chains given below trace back to one sample, sequenced in a study of OX40 agonist ivuxolimab in advanced cancers. Libraries were prepared by immunoSEQ multiplex PCR; TCRdb keeps only in-frame clonotypes and omits some of them. Here the sample spans about 50,000 clones, over 75% being singletons. The sequences come from CD4+ or CD8+ T cells sorted from blood, collected in a trial of the OX40 agonist ivuxolimab. Receptor source: an adult with an advanced solid tumor such as melanoma, head and neck, liver or kidney cancer.

The chain employs TRBV23-1 and TRBJ2-7; no definite D call. TRBV23-1 is assigned to the ORF class and has an uncertain function. V lost 3 bases and J 3 bases, leaving 12 bases between the germline ends. This CDR3 region has 14 residues. CDR3 nucleotides: TGCGCCAGCAGTCATCGTGACACCTACTACGAGCAGTACTTC. This sequence encodes CASSHRDTYYEQYF.

The rearrangement uses TRBV4-1 and TRBJ1-6; D ambiguous. CDR1 and CDR2 (germline): MGHRA, YSYEKL. Trimming left V 0 bases short and J 2 bases short, with 8 bases between. The CDR3 runs 16 residues. CDR3 coding DNA: TGCGCCAGCAGCCAAGAGGTCCGTGCCTATAATTCACCCCTCCACTTT. Amino acid sequence: CASSQEVRAYNSPLHF.

This sequence joins TRBV28 and TRBJ1-1; no firm D call. The CDR3 is made up of 15 amino acids. The germline V gene encodes CDR1 MDHEN and CDR2 SYDVKM. Trimming stripped 4 bases from V and 1 base from J, with 13 bases between. CDR3 DNA: TGTGCCAGCAGTTCACCATCAACTCCGAACACTGAAGCTTTCTTT. It encodes CASSSPSTPNTEAFF.

This chain joins TRBV5-4 and TRBJ2-1, with D perhaps matching TRBD1 (6 bases). This CDR3 has 13 amino acids. The V end lost 2 bases, the J end lost 6 bases, and 9 bases lay between the germline ends. Germline V gives CDR1 SGHNT, CDR2 YYREEE (reference sequence). In DNA form, the CDR3 reads TGTGCCAGCAGCTTAGGGGGTCCCAATGAGCAGTTCTTC. Translating gives CASSLGGPNEQFF.

V and J are TRBV4-1 and TRBJ2-5; no clear D. The CDR3 is made up of 16 amino acids. Germline V gene sequence: CDR1 MGHRA, CDR2 YSYEKL. V dropped 0 bases and J dropped 2 bases, with 13 bases sitting between them. The CDR3 reads CASSQDFESGQETQYF. The CDR3 region has the DNA TGCGCCAGCAGCCAAGATTTTGAAAGTGGACAAGAGACCCAGTACTTC.

This clone was counted once. The chain joins TRBV27 to TRBJ1-6; D might be TRBD1 (5 bases). The CDR3 extends over 14 amino acids. CDR1 and CDR2 from the germline V gene are MNHEY and SMNVEV (reference sequence). V lost 3 bases to trimming and J lost 10 bases, with 13 bases between them. CDR3: CASSFRGVGSPLHF. For the CDR3, the DNA is TGTGCCAGCAGTTTCCGAGGGGTTGGGTCACCCCTCCACTTT.

This clone showed up just once. The chain combines TRBV5-4 with TRBJ2-3; 9 nucleotides line up with TRBD2. Germline assignment: CDR1 SGHNT and CDR2 YYREEE (reference sequence). This CDR3 has 17 amino acids. V lost 0 bases to trimming and J lost 3 bases; unmatched junction nucleotides: 8. The CDR3 nucleotides are TGTGCCAGCAGCTTGGTGGCTTGGACTAGCGTGACAGATACGCAGTATTTT. Translating gives CASSLVAWTSVTDTQYF.

A single count supports this clone. The rearrangement links TRBV2 to TRBJ2-3; 7 positions agree with TRBD2. Germline CDR1 and CDR2: SNHLY and FYNNEI. CDR3 length: 14 residues. V lost 7 bases, J lost 5 bases, and 9 bases stayed unmatched. CDR3: CASNPSGVLDTQYF. The CDR3, as DNA: TGTGCCAGCAACCCTAGCGGTGTTTTAGATACGCAGTATTTT. Variable domain in full (rest from reference TRBV2 and TRBJ2-3): EPEVTQTPSHQVTQMGQEVILRCVPISNHLYFYWYRQILGQKVEFLVSFYNNEISEKSEIFDDQFSVERPDGSNFTLKIRSTKLEDSAMYFCASNPSGVLDTQYFGPGTRLTVL.

The V gene is TRBV19, the J gene TRBJ2-3; D remains ambiguous. The CDR3 covers 13 residues. Germline V gene sequence: CDR1 LNHDA, CDR2 SQIVND (reference sequence). Trimming removed 6 bases at V and 6 bases at J, with 13 bases between. The CDR3 coding sequence is TGTGCCAGTAGCCGGTTAAGTACGGATACGCAGTATTTT. Translated, it gives CASSRLSTDTQYF.

The chain recombines TRBV19 with TRBJ1-5, with 7 bases matching TRBD1. The CDR3 runs to 17 residues. J gave up 6 bases and V 4 bases, and 15 bases lay outside the gene matches. Germline V gene data show CDR1 as LNHDA and CDR2 as SQIVND (reference sequence). The CDR3 is CASSKSTGAEIFQPQHF. In nucleotides, the CDR3 is TGTGCCAGTAGTAAGTCAACAGGGGCGGAGATTTTTCAGCCCCAGCATTTT.

V gene TRBV7-9 combines with J gene TRBJ1-5; tentative D call: TRBD1 (6 bases). Trimming left V 1 base short and J 1 base short, with 8 bases between. The CDR3 consists of 15 residues. The germline V gene encodes CDR1 SEHNR and CDR2 FQNEAQ (reference sequence). CDR3 region: CASSLEGGSNQPQHF. CDR3 sequence (DNA): TGTGCCAGCAGCTTAGAGGGGGGGAGCAATCAGCCCCAGCATTTT.

The CDR3 loop reads CASSPSRAYGYTF. As DNA, the CDR3 is TGTGCCAGCAGCCCCTCCCGGGCCTATGGCTACACCTTC. V usage is TRBV6-1 and J usage is TRBJ1-2; D is unresolved. With 6 bases removed from V and 4 bases from J, the gap between germline ends came to 12 bases. CDR1 and CDR2 (germline): MNHNS, SASEGT. CDR3 length: 13 residues.

The V gene is TRBV19, the J gene TRBJ1-2, with D unresolved. The CDR3 totals 12 residues. Per the germline V gene, CDR1 is LNHDA and CDR2 is SQIVND (reference sequence). Trimming took off 7 bases at V and 8 bases at J, with 14 bases between the two ends. The CDR3 DNA sequence: TGTGCCAGTACCGGCTACGGTGCGGGCTACACCTTC. Translation: CASTGYGAGYTF.

V usage is TRBV7-2 and J usage is TRBJ1-5, with TRBD1 identical over 11 bases. The J segment lost 2 bases and the V segment lost 4 bases, leaving 4 bases of the junction unmatched. CDR3 length: 16 residues. Per the germline V gene, CDR1 is SGHTA and CDR2 is FQGNSA. In nucleotides, the CDR3 is TGTGCCAGCAGCTGGACAGGGGGCGCGGGCAATCAGCCCCAGCATTTT. This codes for CASSWTGGAGNQPQHF. Combining the CDR3 with reference TRBV7-2 and TRBJ1-5 gives the whole variable domain GAGVSQSPSNKVTEKGKDVELRCDPISGHTALYWYRQSLGQGLEFLIYFQGNSAPDKSGLPSDRFSAERTGGSVSTLTIQRTQQEDSAVYLCASSWTGGAGNQPQHFGDGTRLSIL.

The gene calls are TRBV7-9 and TRBJ2-7; D may be TRBD1 (5 bases). This CDR3 contains 15 residues. Germline CDR1 and CDR2: SEHNR and FQNEAQ (reference sequence). V was shortened by 5 bases and J by 3 bases, with 17 bases between the two germline ends. The CDR3 is CASSRSITGRYEQYF. The CDR3 DNA follows: TGTGCCAGCAGCCGTTCCATCACAGGCCGCTACGAGCAGTACTTC.

The rearrangement links TRBV12-5 to TRBJ1-5; D is perhaps TRBD1 (5 bases). CDR3 length: 16 amino acids. From germline, CDR1 is LGHNT and CDR2 FRNRAP. Trimming removed 1 base from V and 7 bases from J, with 17 bases in between. The CDR3 sequence is CASGLGGGDAKQPQHF. The CDR3 nucleotides read TGTGCTAGTGGTTTGGGCGGAGGGGATGCGAAACAGCCCCAGCATTTT.

The V call is TRBV25-1, the J call TRBJ2-2, with 7 bases identical to TRBD2. V dropped 6 bases and J dropped 4; count of bases not matched to a gene: 5. CDR3 length: 14 amino acids. CDR1 is MGHDK, CDR2 SYGVNS, per germline. The CDR3 DNA follows: TGTGCCAGCAGCCCTTGGGGGGGCACCGGGGAGCTGTTTTTT. It codes for CASSPWGGTGELFF.

This clone was seen only a few times. The chain employs TRBV2 and TRBJ2-5; D might be TRBD2 (7 bases). Between the trimmed V and J ends, which lost 0 bases and 5 bases, there was a span of 10 bases. CDR1 and CDR2 (germline): SNHLY, FYNNEI. There are 14 residues in the CDR3. The CDR3 is CASSEAGGGETQYF. As DNA, the CDR3 is TGTGCCAGCAGTGAAGCGGGGGGGGGCGAGACCCAGTACTTC.

This chain links TRBV11-2 with TRBJ1-2, with D unresolved. Between the trimmed V and J ends, which lost 0 bases and 4 bases, there was a span of 9 bases. Germline lookup yields CDR1 SGHAT and CDR2 FQNNGV. This CDR3 contains 14 residues. Here the CDR3 DNA reads TGTGCCAGCAGCTTAGAGGCCAGCACCTATGGCTACACCTTC. Translated, it gives CASSLEASTYGYTF.

The V gene is TRBV6-7, the J gene TRBJ1-6; D call uncertain. TRBV6-7 is an ORF, with its function uncertain. Deletions cut 5 bases from V and 0 bases from J, with 11 bases between. The CDR3 runs 16 residues. The CDR3 sequence is CASSTKPSSYNSPLHF. CDR3 coding DNA: TGTGCCAGCAGTACCAAGCCGAGCTCCTATAATTCACCCCTCCACTTT.

The chain has TRBV4-2 and TRBJ2-3; possibly TRBD1 or TRBD2 for D (5 bases each). The CDR3 is made up of 16 amino acids. Looked up from germline, CDR1 is LGHNA and CDR2 is YNFKEQ. V was pared by 0 bases and J by 6 bases, with 16 bases between. The CDR3 sequence: CASSQEGPPRVDTQYF. CDR3 DNA: TGTGCCAGCAGCCAAGAGGGACCGCCGAGGGTGGATACGCAGTATTTT.

The rearrangement joins TRBV5-4 to TRBJ1-5; 8 bases line up with TRBD1. CDR1 and CDR2 from the germline V gene are SGHNT and YYREEE (reference sequence). The CDR3 spans 15 residues. V lost 0 bases to trimming and J lost 1 base; unmatched junction nucleotides: 0. CDR3 nucleotides: TGTGCCAGCAGCTTGGCAGGGGGCAGCAATCAGCCCCAGCATTTT. As protein: CASSLAGGSNQPQHF.

The CDR3 protein is CASRADRDHEKLFF. CDR3 DNA sequence: TGCGCCAGCCGAGCTGACCGGGACCATGAAAAACTGTTTTTT. The chain employs TRBV5-1 and TRBJ1-4; possible D gene TRBD1, 5 bases. V lost 7 bases, J lost 6 bases, and 16 bases lay in between. Germline values: CDR1 SGHRS, CDR2 YFSETQ. This CDR3 has 14 amino acids.

The chain recombines TRBV11-2 with TRBJ2-5, with D maybe TRBD2 (6 bases). Looked up from germline, CDR1 is SGHAT and CDR2 is FQNNGV. The CDR3 sequence is 15 residues long. V was cut by 5 bases and J by 5 bases, with 18 bases left in between. CDR3 sequence reads: CASSGLNGGRETQYF. As DNA, the CDR3 is TGTGCCAGCAGCGGACTAAATGGAGGGAGGGAGACCCAGTACTTC.

The chain uses TRBV7-2 and TRBJ2-2, with D unclear. Germline values: CDR1 SGHTA, CDR2 FQGNSA. The CDR3 is 14 residues long. V dropped 1 base and J dropped 6 bases, with 9 bases sitting between them. CDR3 sequence (DNA): TGTGCCAGCAGCTTAGAAATAGTGGCCGGGGAGCTGTTTTTT. This sequence encodes CASSLEIVAGELFF.

The chain uses TRBV7-9 and TRBJ2-5, with TRBD2 matching 8 bases. V lost 1 base, J lost 3 bases, and 4 bases stayed unmatched. Germline V gene sequence: CDR1 SEHNR, CDR2 FQNEAQ (reference sequence). The CDR3 has 15 amino acids. The CDR3 protein is CASSLVGTREETQYF. In DNA, the CDR3 is TGTGCCAGCAGCTTAGTCGGGACTAGGGAAGAGACCCAGTACTTC.

The chain carries TRBV5-1 and TRBJ1-2; the match to TRBD1 covers 8 bases. Germline V CDR1 and CDR2: SGHRS, YFSETQ. Trimming took 4 bases from V and 8 from J; bases not matched to a gene: 10. The CDR3 is made up of 14 amino acids. The CDR3 DNA follows: TGCGCCAGCAGCACCGGACAGGGACTTCGCGGCTACACCTTC. This gives the protein CASSTGQGLRGYTF.